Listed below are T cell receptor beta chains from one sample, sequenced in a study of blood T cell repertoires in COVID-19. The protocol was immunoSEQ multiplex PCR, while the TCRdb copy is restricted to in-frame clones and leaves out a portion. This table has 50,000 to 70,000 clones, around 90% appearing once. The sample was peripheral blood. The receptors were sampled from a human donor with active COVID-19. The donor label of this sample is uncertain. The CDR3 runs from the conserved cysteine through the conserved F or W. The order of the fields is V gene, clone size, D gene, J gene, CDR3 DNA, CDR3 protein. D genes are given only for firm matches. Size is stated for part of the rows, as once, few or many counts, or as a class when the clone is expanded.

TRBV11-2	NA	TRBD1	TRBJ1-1	TGTGCCAGCAGCCGGGACAGGGGCGGGACTGAAGCTTTCTTT	CASSRDRGGTEAFF
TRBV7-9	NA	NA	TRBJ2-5	TGTGCCAGCAGCTTATTCGGGCAAGAGACCCAGTACTTC	CASSLFGQETQYF
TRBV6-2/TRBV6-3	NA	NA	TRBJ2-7	TGTGCCAGCAGCCAGAGACACGCCAAGTCCTACGAGCAGTACTTC	CASSQRHAKSYEQYF
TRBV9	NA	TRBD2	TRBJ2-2	TGTGCCAGCAGCGACCTTGCGGGGGGTCTGACCGGGGAGCTGTTTTTT	CASSDLAGGLTGELFF
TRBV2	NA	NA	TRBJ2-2	TGTGCCAGCAACCTTCACTCGAACACCGGGGAGCTGTTTTTT	CASNLHSNTGELFF
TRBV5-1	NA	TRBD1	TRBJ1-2	TGCGCCAGCAGCTCGGGACAGGGCCAGTTTGGCTACACCTTC	CASSSGQGQFGYTF
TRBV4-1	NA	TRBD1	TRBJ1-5	TGCGCCAGCAGCCGAGAGGGACAGAGCAATCAGCCCCAGCATTTT	CASSREGQSNQPQHF
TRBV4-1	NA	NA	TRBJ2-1	TGCGCCAGCGCCGAGGAGGGTTCCTTCAATGAGCAGTTCTTC	CASAEEGSFNEQFF
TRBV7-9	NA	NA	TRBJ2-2	TGTGCCAGCAGCTTAGGCTTGTCTAGTCCTGGGGAGCTGTTTTTT	CASSLGLSSPGELFF
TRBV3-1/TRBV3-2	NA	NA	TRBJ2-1	TGTGCCAGCAGCCTCAAGATAGGCACAGCGCAGTTCTTC	CASSLKIGTAQFF
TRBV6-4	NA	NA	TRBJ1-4	TGTGCCAGCAGTGACCCGCTTGGATCGGGTAATGAAAAACTGTTTTTT	CASSDPLGSGNEKLFF
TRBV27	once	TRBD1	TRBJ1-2	TGTGCCAGCAGTTTGGGACAGGGTTATGGCTACACCTTC	CASSLGQGYGYTF
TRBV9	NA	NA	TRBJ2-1	TGTGCCAGCAGCGTAGTGGGGGGAGCCAATGAGCAGTTCTTC	CASSVVGGANEQFF
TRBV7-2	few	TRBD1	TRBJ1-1	TGTGCCAGCAGACAGGGGAGCGGGGGCATGAACACTGAAGCTTTCTTT	CASRQGSGGMNTEAFF
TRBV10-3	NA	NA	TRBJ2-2	TGTGCCATCAGTGAGCCGTCCGGGGAGCTGTTTTTT	CAISEPSGELFF
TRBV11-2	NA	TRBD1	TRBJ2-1	TGTGCCAGCAGCTACCGGGACAGGGGAATTGGTGAGCAGTTCTTC	CASSYRDRGIGEQFF
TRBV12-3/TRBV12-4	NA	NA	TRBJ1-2	TGTGCCAGCAGTCCAGGGTGGGGCTACACCTTC	CASSPGWGYTF
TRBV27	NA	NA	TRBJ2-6	TGTGCCAGCAGCACTGGGGCCAACGTCCTGACTTTC	CASSTGANVLTF
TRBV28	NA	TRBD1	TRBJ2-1	TGTGCCAGCAGTTCCCCCGGGACAGGGGGCTTCAATGAGCAGTTCTTC	CASSSPGTGGFNEQFF
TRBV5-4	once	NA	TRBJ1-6	TGTGCCAGCAGCTTACAGGGATCCTATAATTCACCCCTCCACTTT	CASSLQGSYNSPLHF